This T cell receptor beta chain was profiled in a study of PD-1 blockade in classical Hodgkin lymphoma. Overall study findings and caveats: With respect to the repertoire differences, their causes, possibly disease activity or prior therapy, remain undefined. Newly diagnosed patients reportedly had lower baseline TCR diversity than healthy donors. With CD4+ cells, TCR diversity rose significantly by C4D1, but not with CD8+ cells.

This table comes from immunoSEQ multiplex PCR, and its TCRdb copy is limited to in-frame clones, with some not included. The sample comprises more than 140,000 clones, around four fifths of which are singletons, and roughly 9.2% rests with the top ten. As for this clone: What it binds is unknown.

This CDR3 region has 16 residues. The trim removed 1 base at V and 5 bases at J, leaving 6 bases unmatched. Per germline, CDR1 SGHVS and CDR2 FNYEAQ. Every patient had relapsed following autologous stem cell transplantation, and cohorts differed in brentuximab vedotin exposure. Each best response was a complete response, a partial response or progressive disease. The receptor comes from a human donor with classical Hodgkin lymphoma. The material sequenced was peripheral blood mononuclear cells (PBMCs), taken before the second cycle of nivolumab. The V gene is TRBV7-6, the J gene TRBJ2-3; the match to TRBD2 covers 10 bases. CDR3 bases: TGTGCCAGCAGCTTAGGCGGGACTAGCGAATTAGATACGCAGTATTTT. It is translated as CASSLGGTSELDTQYF.